A selection of T cell receptor beta chains follows, all from one sample in a study of T-cell reconstitution after alpha-beta-depleted transplantation in children. Via MiXCR, TCRdb re-called the PCR reads, giving one row per CDR3 protein. The repertoire holds about 500,000 distinct CDR3 sequences, with about 30% as singletons. Sequenced here: PBMCs from the stem cell graft donor, sampled from the stem cell graft. The receptors shown here come from a human donor who donated a stem cell graft to a child with aplastic anemia. Both conserved end residues are part of each CDR3. The order of the fields is CDR3 DNA, CDR3 protein, V gene, clone size, J gene, D gene. D genes are given only for firm matches. Size tells how often a clone was seen (once, few, many) or the class of an expanded clone, and some rows leave it out.

cdr3_nt: TGTGCCAGCAGACCCTCCCGGGGAGGACTAGCGTACGAGCAGTACTTC
cdr3_aa: CASRPSRGGLAYEQYF
v_call: TRBV27
clone_size: NA
j_call: TRBJ2-7
d_call: TRBD2

cdr3_nt: TGTGCCAGCAGCTTTACAGGGATGCCCGGGGAGCTGTTTTTT
cdr3_aa: CASSFTGMPGELFF
v_call: TRBV7-6
clone_size: NA
j_call: TRBJ2-2
d_call: NA

cdr3_nt: TGTGCCAGCAGCTTATATGAGGGGGCGACAGATACGCAGTATTTT
cdr3_aa: CASSLYEGATDTQYF
v_call: TRBV7-2
clone_size: few
j_call: TRBJ2-3
d_call: TRBD1

cdr3_nt: TGCGCCAGCAGCTCGACAGGGGAAATTTGGGATGAGCAGTTCTTC
cdr3_aa: CASSSTGEIWDEQFF
v_call: TRBV5-1
clone_size: NA
j_call: TRBJ2-1
d_call: TRBD1

cdr3_nt: TGCGCCAGCAGCTTGGAAGGGGCTGAAGCTTTCTTT
cdr3_aa: CASSLEGAEAFF
v_call: TRBV5-1
clone_size: few
j_call: TRBJ1-1
d_call: NA

cdr3_nt: TGTGCCAGCACCGACAGGAGGTTGGATACGCAGTATTTT
cdr3_aa: CASTDRRLDTQYF
v_call: TRBV27
clone_size: few
j_call: TRBJ2-3
d_call: NA

cdr3_nt: TGCAGTGCTAGAGATGTTTTTGGAAACACCATATATTTT
cdr3_aa: CSARDVFGNTIYF
v_call: TRBV20-1
clone_size: few
j_call: TRBJ1-3
d_call: NA

cdr3_nt: TGCAGTGCAGACTTTTACGAGCAGTACTTC
cdr3_aa: CSADFYEQYF
v_call: TRBV20-1
clone_size: few
j_call: TRBJ2-7
d_call: NA

cdr3_nt: TGTGCCAGCAGCGGGGTCGGCTCTGGGGCCAACGTCCTGACTTTC
cdr3_aa: CASSGVGSGANVLTF
v_call: TRBV7-9
clone_size: NA
j_call: TRBJ2-6
d_call: NA

cdr3_nt: TGCAGTGCCGCCACCGGGACAGACGCCCAGCCCCAGCATTTT
cdr3_aa: CSAATGTDAQPQHF
v_call: TRBV20-1
clone_size: few
j_call: TRBJ1-5
d_call: TRBD1

cdr3_nt: TGTGCCACCAGTGATGTCGGGAGCTCCTACAATGAGCAGTTCTTC
cdr3_aa: CATSDVGSSYNEQFF
v_call: TRBV24-1
clone_size: few
j_call: TRBJ2-1
d_call: NA

cdr3_nt: TGTGCCAGCAGCGCGGCCGGGACTAGCGGTTACAATGAGCAGTTCTTC
cdr3_aa: CASSAAGTSGYNEQFF
v_call: TRBV9
clone_size: once
j_call: TRBJ2-1
d_call: TRBD2

cdr3_nt: TGCGCCAGCAGCCAAGATCACTGGGGGTCGGGCGATGAGCAGTTCTTC
cdr3_aa: CASSQDHWGSGDEQFF
v_call: TRBV4-1
clone_size: few
j_call: TRBJ2-1
d_call: NA

cdr3_nt: TGCGCCAGCAGCCCGACCGGGACGTCCACCGGGGAGCTGTTTTTT
cdr3_aa: CASSPTGTSTGELFF
v_call: TRBV10-1
clone_size: few
j_call: TRBJ2-2
d_call: NA

cdr3_nt: TGCGCCAGCAGCCAAGATTTACCAGGAAGCTCCTACAATGAGCAGTTCTTC
cdr3_aa: CASSQDLPGSSYNEQFF
v_call: TRBV4-3
clone_size: NA
j_call: TRBJ2-1
d_call: NA

cdr3_nt: TGTGCCAGCGCATCCGCTGCAGCAACCTCCTACGAGCAGTACTTC
cdr3_aa: CASASAAATSYEQYF
v_call: TRBV28
clone_size: few
j_call: TRBJ2-7
d_call: NA

cdr3_nt: TGTGCCAGCAGCCCGCCGGGACAGGGCTCTGAAGCTTTCTTT
cdr3_aa: CASSPPGQGSEAFF
v_call: TRBV7-2
clone_size: NA
j_call: TRBJ1-1
d_call: TRBD1

cdr3_nt: TGCGCCAGCAGCTTGGGGGCCGGGGCGGGTCCAGATACGCAGTATTTT
cdr3_aa: CASSLGAGAGPDTQYF
v_call: TRBV5-1
clone_size: few
j_call: TRBJ2-3
d_call: NA

cdr3_nt: TGCAGCGCTCTAGCGGGAGGGGCGGGCACCGGGGAGCTGTTTTTT
cdr3_aa: CSALAGGAGTGELFF
v_call: TRBV29-1
clone_size: NA
j_call: TRBJ2-2
d_call: TRBD2

cdr3_nt: TGTGCCAGCAGCTCCCCCAACTACGAGCAGTACTTC
cdr3_aa: CASSSPNYEQYF
v_call: TRBV7-2
clone_size: few
j_call: TRBJ2-7
d_call: NA

cdr3_nt: TGCAGCGTCCTCCGGGCGGGAGGGCCTACAGATACGCAGTATTTT
cdr3_aa: CSVLRAGGPTDTQYF
v_call: TRBV29-1
clone_size: few
j_call: TRBJ2-3
d_call: TRBD2

cdr3_nt: TGTGCCAGCAGTTTCCAAGTAGGCTCCTACAATGAGCAGTTCTTC
cdr3_aa: CASSFQVGSYNEQFF
v_call: TRBV12-3/TRBV12-4
clone_size: NA
j_call: TRBJ2-1
d_call: NA

cdr3_nt: TGTGCCAGCAGCTTAGCGGTGCGGGACAGGGGGAATGAGCAGTTCTTC
cdr3_aa: CASSLAVRDRGNEQFF
v_call: TRBV7-9
clone_size: few
j_call: TRBJ2-1
d_call: TRBD1

cdr3_nt: TGCAGTGCCCTACCGGACAGTAATAATTCACCCCTCCACTTT
cdr3_aa: CSALPDSNNSPLHF
v_call: TRBV20-1
clone_size: few
j_call: TRBJ1-6
d_call: NA

cdr3_nt: TGCAGTGCTCCCAGCACAGGGTACAATGAGCAGTTCTTC
cdr3_aa: CSAPSTGYNEQFF
v_call: TRBV20-1
clone_size: NA
j_call: TRBJ2-1
d_call: NA

cdr3_nt: TGTGCCAGCGTACCAGATACGCAGTATTTT
cdr3_aa: CASVPDTQYF
v_call: TRBV12-3/TRBV12-4
clone_size: NA
j_call: TRBJ2-3
d_call: NA

cdr3_nt: TGTGCCAGCAGATTAGCGGGACCCTACGAGCAGTACTTC
cdr3_aa: CASRLAGPYEQYF
v_call: TRBV5-5
clone_size: few
j_call: TRBJ2-7
d_call: TRBD2

cdr3_nt: TGTGCCACCAGTGATCTCTCTTCGGGCGCGGCTCAGTACTTC
cdr3_aa: CATSDLSSGAAQYF
v_call: TRBV24-1
clone_size: NA
j_call: TRBJ2-4
d_call: NA

cdr3_nt: TGCGCCAGCAGCCCCGGTGGGCCCCAAGGCGAAGCTTTCTTT
cdr3_aa: CASSPGGPQGEAFF
v_call: TRBV5-1
clone_size: NA
j_call: TRBJ1-1
d_call: NA

cdr3_nt: TGTGCCACCAGTCAGGGGGCCTACAATGAGCAGTTCTTC
cdr3_aa: CATSQGAYNEQFF
v_call: TRBV24-1
clone_size: few
j_call: TRBJ2-1
d_call: TRBD1

cdr3_nt: TGCGCCAGCAGCTCCTGGGGAGGGCGATCTGAAAAACTGTTTTTT
cdr3_aa: CASSSWGGRSEKLFF
v_call: TRBV5-1
clone_size: NA
j_call: TRBJ1-4
d_call: NA

cdr3_nt: TGCAGCGTTCAGTACGCAAACATTCAGTACTTC
cdr3_aa: CSVQYANIQYF
v_call: TRBV29-1
clone_size: NA
j_call: TRBJ2-4
d_call: NA

cdr3_nt: TGTGCCATCACAACGGGGATGGGTGTGCTGTTTTTT
cdr3_aa: CAITTGMGVLFF
v_call: TRBV10-3
clone_size: NA
j_call: TRBJ2-2
d_call: NA

cdr3_nt: TGTGCCAGCAGCTTAGCGGGGTTTACCGCTGAGCAGTTCTTC
cdr3_aa: CASSLAGFTAEQFF
v_call: TRBV7-9
clone_size: NA
j_call: TRBJ2-1
d_call: NA

cdr3_nt: TGCAGCTTTGGGGGGAATGAGCAGTTCTTC
cdr3_aa: CSFGGNEQFF
v_call: TRBV29-1
clone_size: few
j_call: TRBJ2-1
d_call: NA

cdr3_nt: TGCAGCGTTGAAGGCCGACAGGGGGGGGCTGAAGCTTTCTTT
cdr3_aa: CSVEGRQGGAEAFF
v_call: TRBV29-1
clone_size: once
j_call: TRBJ1-1
d_call: TRBD1

cdr3_nt: TGTGCCAGTAGTGGAACAAGACAGGGTGGGGATAATTCACCCCTCCACTTT
cdr3_aa: CASSGTRQGGDNSPLHF
v_call: TRBV19
clone_size: NA
j_call: TRBJ1-6
d_call: TRBD1

cdr3_nt: TGTGCCAGCCGAGCGGGGAACACTGAAGCTTTCTTT
cdr3_aa: CASRAGNTEAFF
v_call: TRBV19
clone_size: few
j_call: TRBJ1-1
d_call: NA

cdr3_nt: TGTGCCAGCAGCGTAGCTGAGGGACAGAAAGAGACCCAGTACTTC
cdr3_aa: CASSVAEGQKETQYF
v_call: TRBV9
clone_size: NA
j_call: TRBJ2-5
d_call: TRBD1

cdr3_nt: TGCGCCAGCAGCTTGGAGTTTGCGGGCTCGAAGGGGACCCAGTACTTC
cdr3_aa: CASSLEFAGSKGTQYF
v_call: TRBV5-1
clone_size: few
j_call: TRBJ2-5
d_call: NA